Described below is a single T cell receptor (beta chain) sequence and its context. The data originate from a study of shared clonotypes between healthy human individuals. This table comes from immunoSEQ multiplex PCR, and its TCRdb copy is limited to in-frame clones, with some not included. The sample lists approximately 1,000,000 clones, approximately 80% occurring once. Sequences were obtained from memory CD4+ T cells from PBMCs. Subset denoted: CD45RA-negative fraction. This clonotype was obtained from a man aged 18 to 30 in good health. Some clones in this sample may be carry-over from other donors' samples.

The CDR3 here is CASSVIAGEQETQYF. CDR3 DNA sequence: TGCGCCAGCAGCGTAATAGCGGGAGAACAAGAGACCCAGTACTTC. The J gene is TRBJ2-5, the V gene TRBV5-1; 9 bases are a match to TRBD2. Germline CDR1 reads SGHRS; CDR2 reads YFSETQ. The V gene end was trimmed by 4 bases and the J gene end by 2 bases; junction bases not matched to a gene: 6. The CDR3 is 15 amino acids. Complete variable domain (other parts from reference TRBV5-1 and TRBJ2-5): KAGVTQTPRYLIKTRGQQVTLSCSPISGHRSVSWYQQTPGQGLQFLFEYFSETQRNKGNFPGRFSGRQFSNSRSEMNVSTLELGDSALYLCASSVIAGEQETQYFGPGTRLLVL.